The clone carrying this T cell receptor (beta chain) was detected a few times. TCRdb redid the calling of the RT-PCR reads with MiXCR, one entry per CDR3 protein. The table records 500,000 to 550,000 distinct CDR3 sequences, around a quarter of them present only once. The CDR3 consists of 13 residues. Germline V gene data show CDR1 as MNHEY and CDR2 as SVGEGT. V shed 8 bases and J 5 bases; nucleotides not matched to a gene: 8. The sample comes from a study of response to subunit inactivated influenza vaccine. In addition, the sample was reused for a study of T cells expressing NK-cell markers. From that study: A 5'RACE template switching approach incorporating UMIs was used to make TCR beta cDNA. Within the sequenced cohort of eight donors, seven exhibited HCMV seropositivity and one was seronegative. Specificity for HCMV among expanded NKG2C+ T cell clones was not established.

The receptor comes from a man aged 50 to 59 who received an inactivated influenza vaccine. The specimen comprised CD4+ T cells sorted from PBMCs, sampled 12 days after vaccination. This rearrangement joins TRBV6-2 or TRBV6-3 to TRBJ1-1; TRBD1 matches 7 bases. CDR3 protein: CASLRTGRTEAFF. CDR3 in DNA: TGTGCCAGCTTGAGGACAGGTCGGACTGAAGCTTTCTTT.